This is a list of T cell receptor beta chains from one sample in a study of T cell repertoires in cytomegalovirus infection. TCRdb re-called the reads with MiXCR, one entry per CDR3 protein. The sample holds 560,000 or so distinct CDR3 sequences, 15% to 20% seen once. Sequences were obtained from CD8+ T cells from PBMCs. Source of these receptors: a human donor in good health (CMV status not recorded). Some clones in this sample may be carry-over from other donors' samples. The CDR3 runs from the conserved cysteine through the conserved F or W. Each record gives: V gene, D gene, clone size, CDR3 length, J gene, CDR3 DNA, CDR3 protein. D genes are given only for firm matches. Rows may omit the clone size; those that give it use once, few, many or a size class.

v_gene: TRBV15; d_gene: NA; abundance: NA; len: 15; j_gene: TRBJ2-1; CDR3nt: TGTGCCACCAGGTTAGGGGGTACGCGGGACAATGAGCAGTTCTTC; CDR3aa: CATRLGGTRDNEQFF
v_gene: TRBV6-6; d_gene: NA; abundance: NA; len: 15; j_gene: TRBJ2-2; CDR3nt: TGTGCCAGAAGTTACGGGACATTGAACACCGGGGAGCTGTTTTTT; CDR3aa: CARSYGTLNTGELFF
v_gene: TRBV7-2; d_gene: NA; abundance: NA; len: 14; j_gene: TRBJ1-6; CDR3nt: TGTGCAAGCAGCTTAGTGGGAGGGCGATCACCCCACCACTTT; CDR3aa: CASSLVGGRSPHHF
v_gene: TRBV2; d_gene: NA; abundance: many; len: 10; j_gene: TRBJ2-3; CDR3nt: TGTGCCAGCCTGGCAGATACGCAGTATTTT; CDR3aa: CASLADTQYF
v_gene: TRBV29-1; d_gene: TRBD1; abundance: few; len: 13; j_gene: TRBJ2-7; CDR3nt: TGCAGCGTTGACGACAGGGACTCCTACGAGCAGTACTTC; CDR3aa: CSVDDRDSYEQYF
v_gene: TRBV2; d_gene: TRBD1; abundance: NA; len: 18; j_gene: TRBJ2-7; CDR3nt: TGTGCCAGCAATTGGGTAATCGACAGGGGGGCAGGATCCTACGAGCAGTACTTC; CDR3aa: CASNWVIDRGAGSYEQYF
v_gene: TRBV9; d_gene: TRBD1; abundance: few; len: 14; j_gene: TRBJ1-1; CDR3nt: TGTGCCAGCAGCCCTAGGGACAGGGGAGATGAAGCTTTCTTT; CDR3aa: CASSPRDRGDEAFF
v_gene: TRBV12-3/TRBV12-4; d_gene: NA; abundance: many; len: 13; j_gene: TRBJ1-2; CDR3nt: TGTGCCAGTGGGGCAGGGTACGGCTATGGCTACACCTTC; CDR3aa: CASGAGYGYGYTF
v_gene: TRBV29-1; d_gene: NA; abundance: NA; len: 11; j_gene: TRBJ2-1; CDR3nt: TGCAGCGGCCGGGAGTATCATGAGCAGTTCTTC; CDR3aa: CSGREYHEQFF
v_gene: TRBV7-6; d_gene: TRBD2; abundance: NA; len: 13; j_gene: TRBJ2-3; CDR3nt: TGTACCAGCAGCTTAGCGGGAGGAGATACGCAGTATTTT; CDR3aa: CTSSLAGGDTQYF
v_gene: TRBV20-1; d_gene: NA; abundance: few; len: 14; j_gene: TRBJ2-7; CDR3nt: TGCAGTGCTAGAGATCCCCGACAGAGCTACGAGCAGTACTTC; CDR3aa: CSARDPRQSYEQYF
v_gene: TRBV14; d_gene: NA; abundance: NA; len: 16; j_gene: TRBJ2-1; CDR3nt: TGTGCCAGCAGCCAAGAACACCGGGTTCGCAACAATGAGCAGTTCTTC; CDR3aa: CASSQEHRVRNNEQFF
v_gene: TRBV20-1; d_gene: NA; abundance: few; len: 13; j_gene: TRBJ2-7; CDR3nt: TGCAGTGCTAGAGACAGGGATGACTACGAGCAGTACTTC; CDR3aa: CSARDRDDYEQYF
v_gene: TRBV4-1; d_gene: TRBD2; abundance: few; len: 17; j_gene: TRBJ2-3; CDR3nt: TGCGCCAGCAGCCAAGAAGGACTAGCGGGAAACACAGATACGCAGTATTTT; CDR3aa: CASSQEGLAGNTDTQYF
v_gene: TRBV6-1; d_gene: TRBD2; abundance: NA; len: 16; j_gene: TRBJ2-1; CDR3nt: TGTGCCAGCAGTACCTCGGGACTAGCGAATGCTAATGAGCAGTTCTTC; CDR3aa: CASSTSGLANANEQFF
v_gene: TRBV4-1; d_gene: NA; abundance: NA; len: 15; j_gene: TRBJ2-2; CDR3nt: TGCGCCAGCAGCCAATTAGTAGGGAGCGGCGGGGAGCTGTTTTTT; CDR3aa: CASSQLVGSGGELFF
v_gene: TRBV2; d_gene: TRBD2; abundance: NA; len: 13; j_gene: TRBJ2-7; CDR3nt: TGTGCCAGCAGTGATGGGGGGGATCGGGAGCAGAACTTC; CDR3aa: CASSDGGDREQNF
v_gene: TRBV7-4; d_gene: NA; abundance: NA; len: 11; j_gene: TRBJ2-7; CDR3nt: TGTGGCAGCAGCTCCCCGGGAGAGCAGTACTTC; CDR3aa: CGSSSPGEQYF
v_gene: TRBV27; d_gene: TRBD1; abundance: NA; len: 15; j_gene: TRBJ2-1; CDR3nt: TGTGCCAGCAGTTTATCGGTAGGGACAGTCGACGAGCAGTTCTTC; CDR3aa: CASSLSVGTVDEQFF
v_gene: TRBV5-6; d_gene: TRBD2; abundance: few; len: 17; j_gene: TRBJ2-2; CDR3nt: TGTGCCAGCAGCTTGAGGATAGCGGGAGGGAGAACCGGGGAGCTGTTTTTT; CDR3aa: CASSLRIAGGRTGELFF
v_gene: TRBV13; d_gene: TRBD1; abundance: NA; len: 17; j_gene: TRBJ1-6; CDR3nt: TGTGCCAGCAGCCCCAGCGGGTTCCAGGGGGTAAATTCACCCCTCCACTTT; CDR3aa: CASSPSGFQGVNSPLHF
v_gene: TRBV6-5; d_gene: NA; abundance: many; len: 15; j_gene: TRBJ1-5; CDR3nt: TGTGCCAGCAGTTATCGCCGACAGGGCAATCAGCCCCAGCATTTT; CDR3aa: CASSYRRQGNQPQHF
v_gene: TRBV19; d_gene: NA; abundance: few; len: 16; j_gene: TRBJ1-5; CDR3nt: TGTGCCAGTAGCTGGTGGCGGGTCCTCAAGTATCAGCCCCAGCATTTT; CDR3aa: CASSWWRVLKYQPQHF
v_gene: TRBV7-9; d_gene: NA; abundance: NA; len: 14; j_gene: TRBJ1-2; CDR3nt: TGTGCCAGCAGCTTAGTTGCACCAACCTATGGCTACACCTTC; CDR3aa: CASSLVAPTYGYTF
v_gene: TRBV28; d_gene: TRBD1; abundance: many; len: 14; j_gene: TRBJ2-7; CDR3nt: TGTGCCAGCAGTTTTGGACAGGGTCTGAGCGAGCAGTACTTC; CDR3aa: CASSFGQGLSEQYF
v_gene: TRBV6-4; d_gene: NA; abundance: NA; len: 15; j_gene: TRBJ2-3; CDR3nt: TGTGCCAGCAGTGACCTGACTGGGGGCACAGATACGCAGTATTTT; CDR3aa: CASSDLTGGTDTQYF
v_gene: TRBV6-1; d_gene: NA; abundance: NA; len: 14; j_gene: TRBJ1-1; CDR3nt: TGTGCCAGCAGTTACTCCCCTGGAGGGGCTGAAGCTTTCTTT; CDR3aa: CASSYSPGGAEAFF
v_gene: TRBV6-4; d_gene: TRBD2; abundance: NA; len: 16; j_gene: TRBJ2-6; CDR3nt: TGTGCCAGCAGTTCCGGCGGGAGGTCTGGGGCCAACGTCCTGACTTTC; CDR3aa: CASSSGGRSGANVLTF
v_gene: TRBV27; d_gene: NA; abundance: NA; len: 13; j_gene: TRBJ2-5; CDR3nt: NA; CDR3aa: CASSSSYQETQYF
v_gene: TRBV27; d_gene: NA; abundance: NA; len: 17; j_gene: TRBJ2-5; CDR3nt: TGTGCCAGCAGTTTACGTCGGCCGGGAGCCCCCCAAGAGACCCAGTACTTC; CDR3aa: CASSLRRPGAPQETQYF
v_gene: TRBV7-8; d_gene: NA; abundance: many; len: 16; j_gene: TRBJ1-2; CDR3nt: TGTGCCAGCAGCTTAGCGCTTGTGCAGGGGATGGGTGGCTACACCTTC; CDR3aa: CASSLALVQGMGGYTF
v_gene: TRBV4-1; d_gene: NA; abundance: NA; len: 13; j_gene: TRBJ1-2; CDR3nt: TGCGCCAGCAGCCAAGGCCCCGCGGCGGGCTACACCTTC; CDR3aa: CASSQGPAAGYTF
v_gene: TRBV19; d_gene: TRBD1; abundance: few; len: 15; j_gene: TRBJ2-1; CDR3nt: TGTGCCAGTAGTATCCGGGACAGGGGCCCAATGGGGCAGTTCTTC; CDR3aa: CASSIRDRGPMGQFF
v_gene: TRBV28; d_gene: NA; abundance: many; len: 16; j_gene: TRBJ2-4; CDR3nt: TGTGCCAGCAGTATCGGACGGGGGCTAGCCAAAAACATTCAGTACTTC; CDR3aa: CASSIGRGLAKNIQYF
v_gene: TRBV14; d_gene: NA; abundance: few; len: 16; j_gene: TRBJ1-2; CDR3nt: TGTGCCAGCAGCCAAACAGGAGCCCCAGCTAACTATGGCTACACCTTC; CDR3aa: CASSQTGAPANYGYTF
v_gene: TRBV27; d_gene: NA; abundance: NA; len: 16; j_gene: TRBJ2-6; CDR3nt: TGTGCCAGCAGTTCAGACACATCCTCTGGGGCCAACGTCCTGACTTTC; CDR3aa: CASSSDTSSGANVLTF
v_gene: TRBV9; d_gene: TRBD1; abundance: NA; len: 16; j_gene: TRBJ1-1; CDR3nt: TGTGCCAGCAGCGTAGGGGACAGGGGGCTGAACACTGAAGCTTTCTTT; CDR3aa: CASSVGDRGLNTEAFF
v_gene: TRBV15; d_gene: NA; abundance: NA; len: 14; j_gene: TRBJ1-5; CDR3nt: TGTGCCACCAGCAGAGGTGGTAGGCATCAGCCCCAGCATTTT; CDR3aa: CATSRGGRHQPQHF
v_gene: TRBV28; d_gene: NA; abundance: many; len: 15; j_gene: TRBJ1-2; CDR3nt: TGTGCCAGCAGTATAAAGGGGCCTTCGGGGTATGGCTACACCTTC; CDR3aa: CASSIKGPSGYGYTF
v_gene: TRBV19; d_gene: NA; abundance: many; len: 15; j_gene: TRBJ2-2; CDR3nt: TGTGCCAGTAGTCCGTGGACTGGGAACACCGGGGAGCTGTTTTTT; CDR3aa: CASSPWTGNTGELFF
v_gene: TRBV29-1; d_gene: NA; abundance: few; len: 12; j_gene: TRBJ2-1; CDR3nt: TGCAGCGTGACCCCCCGTTACAATGAGCAGTTCTTC; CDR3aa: CSVTPRYNEQFF